These 7 T cell receptor beta chains came from one sample sequenced in a study of cytomegalovirus exposure and HLA in healthy donors. PCR involved 60 Vbeta and 13 Jbeta primers. Sequencing was performed with immunoSEQ multiplex PCR; in TCRdb, only in-frame clones are kept and a portion is missing. The table has roughly 200,000 clones, 75% to 85% seen once. The sequenced material came from PBMCs. All receptors come from a woman aged 40 to 50 in good health and CMV-seronegative.

The chain joins TRBV6-6 to TRBJ2-2; no clear D gene. Germline values: CDR1 MNHNY, CDR2 SVGAGI (reference sequence). V lost 7 bases, J lost 4 bases, and 16 bases lay in between. CDR3 length: 15 residues. The CDR3 spells CASTPALERTGELFF. CDR3 nucleotide sequence: TGTGCCAGCACCCCCGCCCTCGAGCGCACCGGGGAGCTGTTTTTT.

V and J are TRBV6-1 and TRBJ1-2; D not certain. CDR1 and CDR2 from the germline V gene are MNHNS and SASEGT. This CDR3 region has 12 residues. Trimming shortened V by 2 bases and J by 4 bases, and 5 bases separated the two germline ends. For the CDR3, the DNA is TGTGCCAGCAGTGAATTTAGCTATGGCTACACCTTC. Translating gives CASSEFSYGYTF.

The chain combines TRBV7-9 with TRBJ2-5; 7 nucleotides align to TRBD1. J gave up 3 bases and V 1 base, and 5 bases lay outside the gene matches. Looked up from germline, CDR1 is SEHNR and CDR2 is FQNEAQ (reference sequence). The CDR3 runs 15 residues. CDR3 DNA: TGTGCCAGCAGCTTAGGGGGGCAGGGGGAAGAGACCCAGTACTTC. It encodes CASSLGGQGEETQYF.

This chain links TRBV5-1 with TRBJ2-5; 13 bases map to TRBD2. Gene TRBJ2-7 matches the end of the DNA better, so the J call may be wrong. The CDR3 runs to 14 residues. The germline gives CDR1 SGHRS, CDR2 YFSETQ. The CDR3 sequence is CASSTSGRVDEQYF. The CDR3 bases are TGCGCCAGCAGCACTAGCGGGAGGGTTGACGAGCAGTACTTC.

The rearrangement links TRBV2 to TRBJ2-3, with 9 bases aligning to TRBD1. CDR3 length: 14 residues. The J segment lost 6 bases and the V segment lost 4 bases, leaving 5 bases of the junction unmatched. From germline, CDR1 is SNHLY and CDR2 FYNNEI. CDR3 DNA sequence: TGTGCCAGCAGTGGACAGGGGGAGGCGGATACGCAGTATTTT. Translation gives CASSGQGEADTQYF.

The J gene is TRBJ2-5, the V gene TRBV4-2; 11 bases agree with TRBD2. The CDR3 has 18 residues. V lost 3 bases, J lost 3 bases, and 12 bases stayed unmatched. In germline, CDR1 is LGHNA, CDR2 YNFKEQ. CDR3: CASSQGGTSGRSKETQYF. Here the CDR3 DNA reads TGTGCCAGCAGCCAGGGCGGAACTAGCGGGAGAAGCAAAGAGACCCAGTACTTC.

CDR3 coding DNA: TGTGCCTGGACCCCCCCGGGACTAGCGGTTGGAGAGACCCAGTACTTC. Its translation: CAWTPPGLAVGETQYF. The chain links TRBV30 to TRBJ2-5; 11 bases line up with TRBD2. The junction had 11 bases not matched to a gene; V was cut back by 4 bases and J by 4 bases. Germline lookup yields CDR1 GTSNPN and CDR2 SVGIG (reference sequence). CDR3 length equals 16 residues.